These 25 T cell receptor beta chains share one sample of origin, sequenced in a study of STAT3 mutations in large granular lymphocyte leukemia. General study results and limits: Every T-LGLL patient had at least one immunodominant TCRbeta clonotype.

Antigens of these TCRs are unknown. TCRdb keeps only in-frame clones here, not all; method: immunoSEQ multiplex PCR. The table shows over 25,000 clones, with around 88% occurring only once. Sequenced sample: peripheral blood mononuclear cells. These receptors were taken from a man aged 60 to 69 with T-cell large granular lymphocyte leukemia. Some clones in this sample may be carry-over from other donors' samples.

The chain couples TRBV9 to TRBJ2-3, with 8 bases identical to TRBD2. The CDR3 covers 17 residues. Looked up from germline, CDR1 is SGDLS and CDR2 is YYNGEE. V gave up 0 bases and J gave up 3 bases; unmatched junction bases: 9. The DNA for the CDR3 is TGTGCCAGCAGCGTAGGACTAGCGTCCACGGGGACAGATACGCAGTATTTT. This gives the protein CASSVGLASTGTDTQYF.

The chain joins TRBV4-1 to TRBJ2-3, with 10 bases lining up with TRBD2. Trimming removed 1 base from V and 2 bases from J; junction bases left unmatched: 9. Germline loops: CDR1 MGHRA, CDR2 YSYEKL. CDR3 size: 18 residues. Here the CDR3 reads CASSQGGGAGGPTDTQYF. In DNA form, the CDR3 reads TGCGCCAGCAGCCAAGGAGGGGGAGCGGGAGGGCCCACAGATACGCAGTATTTT.

This chain links TRBV6-6 with TRBJ2-3, with D unresolved. This CDR3 comprises 16 residues. Germline CDR1 MNHNY, CDR2 SVGAGI (reference sequence). V lost 1 base and J 4 bases, leaving 15 bases between the germline ends. The chain's CDR3 is CASSYYSATVADTQYF. The CDR3 DNA is TGTGCCAGCAGTTACTATTCGGCCACAGTGGCAGATACGCAGTATTTT.

The V gene is TRBV30, the J gene TRBJ2-7, with unresolved D. The length of the CDR3 is 10 residues. The germline gives CDR1 GTSNPN, CDR2 SVGIG (reference sequence). V dropped 5 bases and J dropped 1 base, with 3 bases sitting between them. Written as DNA, the CDR3 is TGTGCCTGGGGTTCCTACGAGCAGTACTTC. Its translation: CAWGSYEQYF.

V is TRBV5-1 and J is TRBJ1-4, with D unresolved. This CDR3 is built from 14 residues. Trimming removed 5 bases at V and 8 bases at J, with 16 bases between. In germline, CDR1 is SGHRS, CDR2 YFSETQ. Here the CDR3 reads CASRDDMGREKLFF. The DNA for the CDR3 is TGCGCCAGCAGAGACGACATGGGCAGGGAAAAACTGTTTTTT.

As DNA, the CDR3 is TGTGCCAGCAGCCTCAGACTAGCGGCGTACCAAGAGACCCAGTACTTC. Translation: CASSLRLAAYQETQYF. This chain connects TRBV7-2 to TRBJ2-5; 9 bases align to TRBD2. Germline CDR1 reads SGHTA; CDR2 reads FQGNSA. The V and J ends lost 5 bases and 0 bases, in that order; junction bases with no gene match: 7. This CDR3 has 16 residues.

This chain links TRBV7-2 with TRBJ2-7; D gene uncertain. V shed 5 bases and J shed 3 bases, with 5 bases lying between them. This CDR3 contains 11 residues. Germline lookup yields CDR1 SGHTA and CDR2 FQGNSA. The CDR3 sequence: CASSNIYEQYF. As DNA, the CDR3 is TGTGCCAGCAGCAACATCTACGAGCAGTACTTC.

The V gene is TRBV27, the J gene TRBJ2-7, with 9 positions matching TRBD2. Germline-derived CDR1 and CDR2 are MNHEY and SMNVEV (reference sequence). Trimming at V came to 6 bases and at J to 3 bases, leaving 12 bases not matched to a gene. The CDR3 sequence is 16 residues long. The CDR3 DNA reads as TGTGCCAGCAGCCCTCACTTTAGCGGGAGCTACTACGAGCAGTACTTC. Encoded protein: CASSPHFSGSYYEQYF.

The CDR3 protein is CASSATGGSYNEQFF. The CDR3 DNA follows: TGTGCCAGCAGCGCCACAGGGGGATCCTACAATGAGCAGTTCTTC. This chain connects TRBV2 to TRBJ2-1; 8 bases are shared with TRBD1. The CDR3 sequence is 15 residues long. CDR1 and CDR2 (germline): SNHLY, FYNNEI. The junction had 5 bases not matched to a gene; V was cut back by 6 bases and J by 1 base.

This clone was found a few times. This chain uses TRBV5-1 with TRBJ2-7; a weak D match, TRBD2 (6 bases). The CDR3 covers 13 residues. Trimming removed 0 bases at V and 4 bases at J, with 8 bases between. Germline CDR1 SGHRS, CDR2 YFSETQ. CDR3 DNA: TGCGCCAGCAGCTTGGCAGGGAGGTACGAGCAGTACTTC. Its translation: CASSLAGRYEQYF.

The V gene is TRBV2, the J gene TRBJ1-2, with a weak D call TRBD1 (6 bases). This CDR3 region has 12 residues. Germline V lookup: CDR1 SNHLY, CDR2 FYNNEI. V gave up 8 bases and J gave up 4 bases, with 11 bases separating them. CDR3 bases: TGTGCCAGCGACAGGAGACGCTATGGCTACACCTTC. Protein sequence: CASDRRRYGYTF.

This clone has only one observation. The V gene is TRBV5-1, the J gene TRBJ2-2; 9 bases map to TRBD1. The V segment lost 4 bases and the J segment 1 base; nucleotides outside the gene matches: 5. The CDR3 length is 16 residues. CDR1 is SGHRS, CDR2 YFSETQ, per germline. The CDR3 sequence: CASSQLGQGNTGELFF. CDR3 coding DNA: TGCGCCAGCAGCCAGTTGGGACAGGGGAACACCGGGGAGCTGTTTTTT.

The chain links TRBV5-1 to TRBJ1-1; 7 bases line up with TRBD1. Germline V CDR1 and CDR2: SGHRS, YFSETQ. The CDR3 loop spans 12 amino acids. The V gene end was trimmed by 5 bases and the J gene end by 8 bases; junction bases not matched to a gene: 6. The CDR3 coding sequence is TGCGCCAGCAGTATTTCGGACAGGGAAGCTTTCTTT. This codes for CASSISDREAFF.

The chain has TRBV25-1 and TRBJ2-1, with a tentative D call TRBD1 (5 bases). Deletions cut 6 bases from V and 12 bases from J, with 15 bases between. This CDR3 has 12 residues. CDR1 and CDR2 (germline): MGHDK, SYGVNS. The CDR3 region is CASRPHSRGQFF. As DNA, the CDR3 is TGTGCCAGCAGGCCCCATTCTAGGGGGCAGTTCTTC.

This clone was seen only once. The V call is TRBV27, the J call TRBJ2-3; D may be TRBD1 (5 bases). V was clipped by 5 bases and J by 6 bases, with 18 bases between them. The length of the CDR3 is 15 residues. CDR1 MNHEY and CDR2 SMNVEV come from the germline V gene (reference sequence). The CDR3 coding sequence is TGTGCCAGCAGTCTTCAGGGATATTCCGCCGATACGCAGTATTTT. The encoded protein is CASSLQGYSADTQYF.

The rearrangement uses TRBV5-6 and TRBJ1-2, with 9 bases matching TRBD1. CDR1 and CDR2 (germline): SGHDT, YYEEEE. This CDR3 is 15 amino acids long. The V segment lost 4 bases and the J segment 5 bases; nucleotides outside the gene matches: 9. CDR3 residues: CASSPTGTGTYGYTF. CDR3 DNA sequence: TGTGCCAGCAGCCCCACCGGGACAGGGACGTATGGCTACACCTTC.

This clone has a handful of counts. The rearrangement uses TRBV5-4 and TRBJ2-2; no firm D call. The CDR3 has 13 amino acids. Per the germline V gene, CDR1 is SGHNT and CDR2 is YYREEE (reference sequence). V dropped 4 bases and J dropped 4 bases, with 8 bases sitting between them. CDR3 coding DNA: TGTGCCAGCAGCGAAGAGATCACCGGGGAGCTGTTTTTT. Protein product: CASSEEITGELFF.

This sequence joins TRBV4-1 and TRBJ2-2; tentatively, D is TRBD1 (6 bases). In germline, CDR1 is MGHRA, CDR2 YSYEKL. Trimming shortened V by 1 base and J by 4 bases, and 16 bases separated the two germline ends. The CDR3 contains 17 residues. The DNA for the CDR3 is TGCGCCAGCAGCCAAGGGGGTCTGGCAGGGGTCACCGGGGAGCTGTTTTTT. It translates to CASSQGGLAGVTGELFF.

CDR3 amino acids: CASSLVAGQGAYYEQYF. CDR3 nucleotide sequence: TGCGCCAGCAGCTTGGTGGCGGGACAGGGGGCGTATTACGAGCAGTACTTC. V is TRBV5-1 and J is TRBJ2-7, with 12 bases matching TRBD1. Trimming at V came to 0 bases and at J to 4 bases, leaving 8 bases not matched to a gene. The CDR3 has 17 residues. Germline V gives CDR1 SGHRS, CDR2 YFSETQ.

The gene calls are TRBV5-4 and TRBJ2-7; TRBD1 might be the D (5 bases). V lost 3 bases, J lost 4 bases, and 14 bases lay in between. The CDR3 runs 14 residues. Germline V gene lookup returns CDR1 SGHNT and CDR2 YYREEE (reference sequence). The CDR3 bases are TGTGCCAGCAGCTCTGCAGGGATTTTGTACGAGCAGTACTTC. Its translation is CASSSAGILYEQYF.

CDR3 in amino acids: CASSLSPATRSVYNEQFF. The CDR3 DNA sequence: TGCGCCAGCAGCCTGAGCCCAGCTACCCGGAGTGTCTACAATGAGCAGTTCTTC. J is TRBJ2-1 and V is TRBV5-1; the D is unclear. Germline lookup yields CDR1 SGHRS and CDR2 YFSETQ. The CDR3 has 18 amino acids. V shed 4 bases and J shed 3 bases, with 23 bases lying between them.

The chain employs TRBV7-9 and TRBJ2-5, with D perhaps TRBD1 (6 bases). This CDR3 is 15 amino acids long. Trimming removed 8 bases from V and 5 bases from J, with 21 bases in between. Germline CDR1 reads SEHNR; CDR2 reads FQNEAQ (reference sequence). The CDR3 DNA is TGTGCCAGCCGGGACAAGATACGCGTTGGGGAGACCCAGTACTTC. Translating it yields CASRDKIRVGETQYF.

The J gene is TRBJ2-3, the V gene TRBV7-2, with D perhaps matching TRBD2 (7 bases). V was clipped by 5 bases and J by 6 bases, with 21 bases between them. Germline lookup yields CDR1 SGHTA and CDR2 FQGNSA. The CDR3 is 16 amino acids. The CDR3 bases are TGTGCCAGCAGCCCCCCGCGGGGGCGGCCGTCGGATACGCAGTATTTT. Its translation is CASSPPRGRPSDTQYF.

This chain links TRBV4-2 with TRBJ2-6; maybe TRBD2 (5 bases). V lost 4 bases and J 2 bases, leaving 15 bases between the germline ends. CDR1 is LGHNA and CDR2 is YNFKEQ in the germline V gene. The CDR3 has 17 residues. Written as DNA, the CDR3 is TGTGCCAGCAGCCCAGAGGGCGCTAGGCCTGGGGCCAACGTCCTGACTTTC. It specifies CASSPEGARPGANVLTF.

This clone was seen once. This chain links TRBV30 with TRBJ1-2; D unresolved. CDR1 and CDR2 (germline): GTSNPN, SVGIG (reference sequence). V lost 8 bases and J lost 8, with 15 bases in between. The CDR3 consists of 11 residues. In DNA form, the CDR3 reads TGTGCCCGGGAACTCATTGCCGGCTACACCTTC. Residues: CARELIAGYTF.